This T cell receptor beta chain comes out of a study of T-cell reconstitution after alpha-beta-depleted transplantation in children. This clonotype has a count of ten or more. What it binds is unknown. Findings of the study overall: Certain patients had high TCRbeta diversity at day 60, and it came from recipient T cells and thymic progenitors that survived. At around two months after transplant, the alpha-beta T cells were reportedly derived from several hundred expanded clones that came from non-depleted graft cells. The main origin of T-cell counts and diversity one year after transplant was newly produced T cells.

Germline V CDR1 and CDR2: SGHRS, YFSETQ. V lost 0 bases to trimming and J lost 4 bases, with 8 bases between them. The CDR3 loop spans 14 amino acids. Library preparation (for TCRbeta) was performed with unique molecular identifiers. TCRdb re-called the PCR reads with MiXCR, one entry per CDR3 protein. The top ten clones hold roughly a quarter of a sample with 350,000 to 500,000 distinct CDR3 sequences, 43% of them seen once. Here the sequenced sample was PBMCs, taken before TCRalphabeta/CD19-depleted stem cell transplant. This TCR derives from a girl aged 2-9 years with aplastic anemia, due to receive a stem cell transplant. V and J are TRBV5-1 and TRBJ1-3; D not resolved. The CDR3 spells CASSLDPSGNTIYF. The DNA for the CDR3 is TGCGCCAGCAGCTTGGATCCATCCGGAAACACCATATATTTT.